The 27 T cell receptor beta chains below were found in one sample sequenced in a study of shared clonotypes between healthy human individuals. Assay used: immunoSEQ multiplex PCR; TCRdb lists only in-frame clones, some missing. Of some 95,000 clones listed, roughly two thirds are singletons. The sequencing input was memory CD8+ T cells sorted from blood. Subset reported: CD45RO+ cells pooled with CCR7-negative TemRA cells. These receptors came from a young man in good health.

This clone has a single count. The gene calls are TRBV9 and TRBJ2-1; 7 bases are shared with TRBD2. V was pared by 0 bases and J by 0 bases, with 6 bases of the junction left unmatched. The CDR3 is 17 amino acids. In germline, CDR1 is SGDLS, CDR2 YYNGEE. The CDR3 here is CASSVGGGASSYNEQFF. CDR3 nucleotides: TGTGCCAGCAGCGTAGGGGGGGGAGCGAGCTCCTACAATGAGCAGTTCTTC.

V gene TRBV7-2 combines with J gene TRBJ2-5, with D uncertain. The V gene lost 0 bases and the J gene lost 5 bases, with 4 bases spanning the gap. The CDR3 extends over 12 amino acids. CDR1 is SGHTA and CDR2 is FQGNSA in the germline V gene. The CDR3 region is CASSLALETQYF. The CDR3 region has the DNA TGTGCCAGCAGCTTAGCGCTGGAGACCCAGTACTTC.

CDR3 bases: TGCGCCAGCAGCCAAGGTCCGGCTAGCACAGATACGCAGTATTTT. This codes for CASSQGPASTDTQYF. V is TRBV4-1 and J is TRBJ2-3; unclear D gene. V was trimmed by 1 base and J by 0 bases, leaving 8 bases between them. The CDR3 length is 15 residues. The V gene's germline CDR1 is MGHRA and CDR2 YSYEKL.

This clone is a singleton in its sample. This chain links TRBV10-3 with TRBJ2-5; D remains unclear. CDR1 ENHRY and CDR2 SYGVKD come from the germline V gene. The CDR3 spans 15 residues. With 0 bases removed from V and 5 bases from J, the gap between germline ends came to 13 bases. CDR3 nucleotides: TGTGCCATCAGTGAGTCATTCTCACGGGTGGAGACCCAGTACTTC. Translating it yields CAISESFSRVETQYF.

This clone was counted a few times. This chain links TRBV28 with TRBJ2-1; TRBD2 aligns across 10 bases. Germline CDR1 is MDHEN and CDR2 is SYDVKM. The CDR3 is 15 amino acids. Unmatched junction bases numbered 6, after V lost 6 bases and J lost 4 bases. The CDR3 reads CASSLLAGVYNEQFF. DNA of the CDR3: TGTGCCAGCAGCCTCCTAGCGGGAGTGTACAATGAGCAGTTCTTC.

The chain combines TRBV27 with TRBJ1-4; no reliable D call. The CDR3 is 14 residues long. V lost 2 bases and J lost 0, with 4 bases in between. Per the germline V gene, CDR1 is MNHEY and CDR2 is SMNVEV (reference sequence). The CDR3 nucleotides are TGTGCCAGCAGTTTAACACCAACTAATGAAAAACTGTTTTTT. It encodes CASSLTPTNEKLFF. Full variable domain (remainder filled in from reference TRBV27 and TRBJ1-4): EAQVTQNPRYLITVTGKKLTVTCSQNMNHEYMSWYRQDPGLGLRQIYYSMNVEVTDKGDVPEGYKVSRKEKRNFPLILESPSPNQTSLYFCASSLTPTNEKLFFGSGTQLSVL.

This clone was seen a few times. The CDR3 spells CASSLRSFGAGTEAFF. In nucleotides, the CDR3 is TGTGCCAGCAGCTTAAGGAGTTTCGGGGCAGGCACTGAAGCTTTCTTT. The V call is TRBV11-1, the J call TRBJ1-1; D is possibly TRBD1 (5 bases). Germline CDR1 SGHAT, CDR2 FQDESV (reference sequence). There are 16 residues in the CDR3. V dropped 2 bases and J dropped 4 bases, with 17 bases sitting between them.

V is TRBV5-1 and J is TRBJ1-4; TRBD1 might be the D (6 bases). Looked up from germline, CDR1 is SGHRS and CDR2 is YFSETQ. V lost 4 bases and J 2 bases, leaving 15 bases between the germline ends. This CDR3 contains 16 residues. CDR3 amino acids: CASSPVWGATNEKLFF. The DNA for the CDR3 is TGCGCCAGCAGCCCCGTTTGGGGGGCCACTAATGAAAAACTGTTTTTT. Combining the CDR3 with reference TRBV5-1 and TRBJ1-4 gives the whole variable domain KAGVTQTPRYLIKTRGQQVTLSCSPISGHRSVSWYQQTPGQGLQFLFEYFSETQRNKGNFPGRFSGRQFSNSRSEMNVSTLELGDSALYLCASSPVWGATNEKLFFGSGTQLSVL.

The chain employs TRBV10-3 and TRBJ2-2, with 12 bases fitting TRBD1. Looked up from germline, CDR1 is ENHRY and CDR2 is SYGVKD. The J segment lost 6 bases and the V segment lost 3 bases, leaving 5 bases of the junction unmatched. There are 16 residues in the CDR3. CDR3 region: CAISDWGQGAAGELFF. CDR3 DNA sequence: TGTGCCATCAGTGATTGGGGACAGGGGGCAGCCGGGGAGCTGTTTTTT.

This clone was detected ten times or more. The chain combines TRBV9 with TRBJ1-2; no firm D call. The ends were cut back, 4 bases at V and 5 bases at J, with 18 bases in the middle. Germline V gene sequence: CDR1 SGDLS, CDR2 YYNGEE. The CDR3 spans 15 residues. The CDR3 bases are TGTGCCAGCAGCCCAGACGGCAGAGTACTATATGGCTACACCTTC. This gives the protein CASSPDGRVLYGYTF.

The CDR3 region is CASSMLAGLQETQYF. The CDR3 nucleotides are TGTGCCAGTAGTATGCTAGCGGGCCTTCAAGAGACCCAGTACTTC. This chain joins TRBV19 and TRBJ2-5; 8 nucleotides align to TRBD2. The CDR3 has 15 residues. Germline CDR1 is LNHDA and CDR2 is SQIVND (reference sequence). J lost 2 bases, V lost 3 bases, and 5 bases had no gene match.

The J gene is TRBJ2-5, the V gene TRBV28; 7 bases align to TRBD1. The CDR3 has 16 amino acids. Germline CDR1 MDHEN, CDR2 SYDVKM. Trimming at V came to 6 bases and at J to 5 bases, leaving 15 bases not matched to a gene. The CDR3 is CASSQTGLGSSETQYF. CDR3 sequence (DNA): TGTGCCAGCAGCCAGACAGGGTTGGGTTCGTCGGAGACCCAGTACTTC.

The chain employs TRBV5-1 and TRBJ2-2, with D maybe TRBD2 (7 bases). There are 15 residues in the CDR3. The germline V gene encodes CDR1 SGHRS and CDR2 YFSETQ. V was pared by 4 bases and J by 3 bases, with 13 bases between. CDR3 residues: CASSLGGGYTGELFF. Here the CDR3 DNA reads TGCGCCAGCAGCCTCGGCGGGGGCTACACCGGGGAGCTGTTTTTT.

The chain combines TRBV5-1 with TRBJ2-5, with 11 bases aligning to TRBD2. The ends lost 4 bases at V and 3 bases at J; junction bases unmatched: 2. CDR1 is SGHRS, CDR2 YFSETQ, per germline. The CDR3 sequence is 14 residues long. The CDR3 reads CASSPLAGEETQYF. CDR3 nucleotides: TGCGCCAGCAGCCCACTAGCGGGAGAAGAGACCCAGTACTTC.

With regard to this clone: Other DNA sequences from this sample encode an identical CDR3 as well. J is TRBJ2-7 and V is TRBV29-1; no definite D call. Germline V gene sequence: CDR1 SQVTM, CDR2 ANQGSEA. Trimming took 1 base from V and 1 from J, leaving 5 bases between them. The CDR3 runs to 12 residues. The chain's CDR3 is CSVEGESYEQYF. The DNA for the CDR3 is TGCAGCGTTGAAGGAGAGTCCTACGAGCAGTACTTC.

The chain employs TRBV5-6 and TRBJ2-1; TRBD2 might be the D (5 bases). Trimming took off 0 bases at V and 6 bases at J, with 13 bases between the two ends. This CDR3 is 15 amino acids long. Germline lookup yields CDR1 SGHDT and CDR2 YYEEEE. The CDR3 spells CASSLGGELGNEQFF. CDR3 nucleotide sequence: TGTGCCAGCAGCTTGGGTGGGGAGTTGGGCAATGAGCAGTTCTTC.

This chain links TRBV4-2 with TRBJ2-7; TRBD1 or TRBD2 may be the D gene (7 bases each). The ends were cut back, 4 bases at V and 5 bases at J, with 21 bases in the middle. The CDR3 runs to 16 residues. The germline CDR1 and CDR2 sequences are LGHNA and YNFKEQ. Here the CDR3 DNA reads TGTGCCAGCAGCCGAGGGGGCGGACTAGAAAGCGACGAGCAGTACTTC. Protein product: CASSRGGGLESDEQYF.

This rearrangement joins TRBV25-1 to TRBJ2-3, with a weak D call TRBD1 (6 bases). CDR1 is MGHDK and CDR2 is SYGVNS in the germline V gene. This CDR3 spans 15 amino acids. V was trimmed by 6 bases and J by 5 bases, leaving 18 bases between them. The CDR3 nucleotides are TGTGCCAGCAGCGACACTTTGGGGGCAAGAGATACGCAGTATTTT. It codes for CASSDTLGARDTQYF. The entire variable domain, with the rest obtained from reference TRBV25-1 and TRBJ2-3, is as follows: EADIYQTPRYLVIGTGKKITLECSQTMGHDKMYWYQQDPGMELHLIHYSYGVNSTEKGDLSSESTVSRIRTEHFPLTLESARPSHTSQYLCASSDTLGARDTQYFGPGTRLTVL.

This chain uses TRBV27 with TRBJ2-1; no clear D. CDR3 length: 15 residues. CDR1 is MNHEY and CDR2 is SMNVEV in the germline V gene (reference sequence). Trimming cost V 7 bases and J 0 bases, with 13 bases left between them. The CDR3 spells CASTSSEASYNEQFF. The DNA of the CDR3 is TGTGCCAGCACCTCCAGCGAGGCCTCCTACAATGAGCAGTTCTTC.

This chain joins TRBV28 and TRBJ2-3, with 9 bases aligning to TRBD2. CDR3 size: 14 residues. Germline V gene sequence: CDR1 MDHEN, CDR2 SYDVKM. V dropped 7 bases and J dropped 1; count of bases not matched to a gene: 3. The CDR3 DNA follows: TGTGCCAGCACCTTAGCGGGAGGCACAGATACGCAGTATTTT. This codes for CASTLAGGTDTQYF.

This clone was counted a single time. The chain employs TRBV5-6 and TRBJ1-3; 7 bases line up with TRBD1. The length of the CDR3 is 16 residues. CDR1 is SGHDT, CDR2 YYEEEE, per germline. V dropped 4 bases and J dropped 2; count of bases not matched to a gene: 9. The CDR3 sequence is CASSTPGQVPGNTIYF. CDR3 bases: TGTGCCAGCAGCACCCCAGGACAGGTACCTGGAAACACCATATATTTT.

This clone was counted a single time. For the CDR3, the DNA is TGTGCCAGCAGTCCCAGCCCCGTGCCAGAACTAGCGGGAGGGATTTCCTACAATGAGCAGTTCTTC. It translates to CASSPSPVPELAGGISYNEQFF. The chain carries TRBV2 and TRBJ2-1; 13 nucleotides match TRBD2. Germline V gives CDR1 SNHLY, CDR2 FYNNEI. V shed 5 bases, J shed 1 base, and the junction held 20 bases outside the gene matches. CDR3 length: 22 residues.

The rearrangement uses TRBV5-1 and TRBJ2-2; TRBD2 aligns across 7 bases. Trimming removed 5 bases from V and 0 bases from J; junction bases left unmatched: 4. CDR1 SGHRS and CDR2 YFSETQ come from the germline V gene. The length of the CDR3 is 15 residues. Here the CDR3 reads CASSSSGTNTGELFF. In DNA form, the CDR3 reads TGCGCCAGCAGTTCCAGCGGGACGAACACCGGGGAGCTGTTTTTT.

The CDR3 reads CASSFTGKETQYF. In DNA form, the CDR3 reads TGTGCCAGCAGCTTCACAGGGAAAGAGACCCAGTACTTC. V is TRBV9 and J is TRBJ2-5; a weak D match, TRBD1 (6 bases). The CDR3 has 13 residues. CDR1 is SGDLS, CDR2 YYNGEE, per germline. Trimming shortened V by 4 bases and J by 3 bases, and 10 bases separated the two germline ends.

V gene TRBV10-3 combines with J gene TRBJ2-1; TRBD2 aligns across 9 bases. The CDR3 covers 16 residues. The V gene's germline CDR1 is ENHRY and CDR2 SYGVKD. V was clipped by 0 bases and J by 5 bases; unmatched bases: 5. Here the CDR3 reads CAISESVVAGDNEQFF. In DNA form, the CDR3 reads TGTGCCATCAGTGAGTCGGTGGTAGCGGGGGACAATGAGCAGTTCTTC.

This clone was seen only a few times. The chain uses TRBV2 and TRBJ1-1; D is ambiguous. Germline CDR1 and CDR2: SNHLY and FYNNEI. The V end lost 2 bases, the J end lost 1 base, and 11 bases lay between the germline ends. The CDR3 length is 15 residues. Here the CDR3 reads CASSELLAPNTEAFF. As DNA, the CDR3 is TGTGCCAGCAGTGAATTGTTAGCACCGAACACTGAAGCTTTCTTT. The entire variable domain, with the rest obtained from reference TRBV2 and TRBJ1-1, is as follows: EPEVTQTPSHQVTQMGQEVILRCVPISNHLYFYWYRQILGQKVEFLVSFYNNEISEKSEIFDDQFSVERPDGSNFTLKIRSTKLEDSAMYFCASSELLAPNTEAFFGQGTRLTVV.

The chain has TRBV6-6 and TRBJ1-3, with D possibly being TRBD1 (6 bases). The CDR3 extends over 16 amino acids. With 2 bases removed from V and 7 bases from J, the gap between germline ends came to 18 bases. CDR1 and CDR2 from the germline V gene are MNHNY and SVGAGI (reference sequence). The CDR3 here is CASSYGRQVQLNTIYF. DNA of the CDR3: TGTGCCAGCAGTTACGGGAGACAGGTCCAACTCAACACCATATATTTT.